Presented here are 13 T cell receptor beta chains from one specimen sequenced in a study of T cell clonality in common variable immunodeficiency. The data were produced by immunoSEQ multiplex PCR, yet TCRdb's version contains in-frame clones alone and is incomplete. The data show some 14,000 clones, with none appearing a single time. These TCRs' antigens remain unknown. Findings and limits, study-wide: Fewer deletions and N-nucleotide insertions were reportedly seen in common variable immunodeficiency TCR beta sequences.

Sequencing was carried out using peripheral blood mononuclear cells. The receptors originated from a human donor with common variable immunodeficiency.

This clone turned up a few times. Read coverage stops 3 residues before the CDR3 terminus; the germline J gene supplies the remainder. This sequence joins TRBV30 and TRBJ2-7, with TRBD2 identical over 8 bases. The germline V gene encodes CDR1 GTSNPN and CDR2 SVGIG (reference sequence). The CDR3 spans 14 residues. The V gene end was trimmed by 0 bases and the J gene end by 5 bases; junction bases not matched to a gene: 6. The CDR3 region is CAWSVPGGIHEQYF. The DNA read from the CDR3 is TGTGCCTGGAGTGTGCCGGGGGGGATCCACGAG.

This clone occurred a few times. The read gets to within 3 residues of the CDR3 end, and the germline J gene fills in the rest. The chain recombines TRBV5-1 with TRBJ1-2; 7 positions match TRBD1. CDR1 and CDR2 from the germline V gene are SGHRS and YFSETQ. This CDR3 has 13 residues. The V segment lost 4 bases and the J segment 3 bases; nucleotides outside the gene matches: 3. The CDR3: CASSPQGDYGYTF. CDR3 bases read: TGCGCCAGCAGCCCGCAGGGGGACTATGGC.

This clone has a handful of counts. The read falls 3 residues short of the CDR3 end, and the missing part is taken from the germline J gene. The genes are TRBV30 and TRBJ2-7, with 8 bases matching TRBD1. V dropped 2 bases and J dropped 0; count of bases not matched to a gene: 3. The CDR3 has 14 residues. Per germline, CDR1 GTSNPN and CDR2 SVGIG (reference sequence). CDR3 sequence reads: CAWSRTGHSYEQYF. The sequenced CDR3 bases are TGTGCCTGGAGTAGGACAGGGCACTCCTACGAG.

With respect to this clone: With the read ending 3 residues before the CDR3 end, the germline J gene is used to fill in that end. J is TRBJ1-6 and V is TRBV7-9; 11 nucleotides line up with TRBD1. V trimming: 1 base; J trimming: 10 bases; junction bases outside the gene matches: 0. CDR3 length: 14 amino acids. Germline V lookup: CDR1 SEHNR, CDR2 FQNEAQ (reference sequence). CDR3 bases read: TGTGCCAGCAGCTTAGGGACAGGGGGCTCACCC. Its protein product is CASSLGTGGSP. The CDR3 in full is CASSLGTGGSPLHF.

Only a few counts were recorded for this clone. The sequence runs out 3 residues before the end of the CDR3; the remainder is reconstructed from the germline J gene. V and J are TRBV18 and TRBJ1-5, with D possibly matching TRBD1 (6 bases). CDR3 size: 16 residues. Trimming left V 0 bases short and J 7 bases short, with 16 bases between. Germline-derived CDR1 and CDR2 are KGHSH and LQKENI. CDR3 sequence: CASSPPVTRGKQPQHF. The sequenced part of the CDR3 DNA is TGTGCCAGCTCACCACCTGTGACAAGGGGGAAGCAGCCC. Full variable domain (missing parts from reference TRBV18 and TRBJ1-5): NAGVMQNPRHLVRRRGQEARLRCSPMKGHSHVYWYRQLPEEGLKFMVYLQKENIIDESGMPKERFSAEFPKEGPSILRIQQVVRGDSAAYFCASSPPVTRGKQPQHFGDGTRLSIL.

In its sample, this clone was seen many times. CDR3 residues: CASSARGGKLFF. CDR3 DNA, as far as it was read: TGTGCCAGCAGTGCGAGGGGCGGAAAA. J is TRBJ1-4 and V is TRBV2; possibly TRBD1 for D (5 bases). The read comes to an end 3 residues before the CDR3 does, leaving the germline J gene to fill in the end. Germline V gives CDR1 SNHLY, CDR2 FYNNEI. This CDR3 is 12 amino acids long. V was pared by 4 bases and J by 10 bases, with 10 bases between.

Comment on this clone: Read data end 3 residues before the CDR3 end; the end is taken from the germline J gene. V usage is TRBV30 and J usage is TRBJ1-2; TRBD1 is a possible D gene (6 bases). This CDR3 region has 12 residues. Germline V CDR1 and CDR2: GTSNPN, SVGIG (reference sequence). Trimming took off 0 bases at V and 6 bases at J, with 8 bases between the two ends. CDR3 protein: CAWSVQGHGYTF. CDR3 bases read: TGTGCCTGGAGTGTCCAGGGGCATGGC.

About this clone: The observed sequence ends 3 residues before the CDR3 terminus, with the missing tail filled in from the germline J gene. The rearrangement links TRBV7-9 to TRBJ1-1; TRBD1 matches 10 bases. There are 13 residues in the CDR3. CDR1 is SEHNR, CDR2 FQNEAQ, per germline (reference sequence). CDR3 loop: CASRLGQGMSAFF. The covered CDR3 bases are TGTGCCAGCAGATTGGGACAGGGGATGTCA.

There are a few counts of this clone. The read finishes 3 residues shy of the CDR3 end, and the germline J gene is used to complete it. V gene TRBV6-2 or TRBV6-3 combines with J gene TRBJ2-1; 13 nucleotides match TRBD2. The CDR3 is 15 amino acids. V gave up 3 bases and J gave up 8 bases; unmatched junction bases: 4. Per germline, CDR1 MNHEY and CDR2 SVGEGT. The CDR3 spells CASSYPGLAGYEQFF. The CDR3 DNA, read in part, is TGTGCCAGCAGTTATCCGGGACTAGCGGGGTATGAG.

By share, this clone counts as medium-sized. From the germline J gene comes the end of the CDR3, since the read stops 3 residues before it. The V and J genes are TRBV19 and TRBJ1-2, with D unresolved. The CDR3 sequence is 14 residues long. Germline CDR1 LNHDA, CDR2 SQIVND (reference sequence). V lost 2 bases and J 7 bases, leaving 14 bases between the germline ends. The DNA read from the CDR3 is TGTGCCAGTAGTATACACAACGCCCCCAGTGGC. Residues: CASSIHNAPSG. The full CDR3 sequence reads CASSIHNAPSGYTF. The variable domain in full, completed from reference TRBV19 and TRBJ1-2, reads DGGITQSPKYLFRKEGQNVTLSCEQNLNHDAMYWYRQDPGQGLRLIYYSQIVNDFQKGDIAEGYSVSREKKESFPLTVTSAQKNPTAFYLCASSIHNAPSGYTFGSGTRLTVV.

This clone has a handful of counts. Read data end 3 residues before the CDR3 end; the end is taken from the germline J gene. Other DNA variants within this sample encode the same CDR3. This chain uses TRBV7-9 with TRBJ1-6; maybe TRBD1 (6 bases). The V gene's germline CDR1 is SEHNR and CDR2 FQNEAQ (reference sequence). The CDR3 extends over 13 amino acids. Incomplete CDR3 DNA: TGTGCCAGCAGCTTAGCTACAGGGTTGGCC. Translated, it gives CASSLATGLA. In full, the CDR3 is CASSLATGLALHF.

Ten or more counts support this clone. The read is 3 residues too short to cover the CDR3 end, so that end is filled in from the germline J gene. The rearrangement uses TRBV12-3 or TRBV12-4 and TRBJ2-5, with 15 positions matching TRBD2. V lost 6 bases and J lost 1; bases outside the gene matches: 9. The length of the CDR3 is 18 residues. Here the CDR3 reads CASSLGGTSGRFQETQYF. The DNA read from the CDR3 is TGTGCCAGCAGCCTGGGGGGGACTAGCGGGAGGTTCCAAGAGACC.

With regard to this clone: The observed sequence ends 3 residues before the CDR3 terminus, with the missing tail filled in from the germline J gene. The chain carries TRBV19 and TRBJ1-5; D uncertain. From germline, CDR1 is LNHDA and CDR2 SQIVND (reference sequence). The CDR3 is 15 residues long. Trimming took 9 bases from V and 2 from J, leaving 17 bases between them. Here the CDR3 reads CARTTSRICNQPQHF. Incomplete CDR3 DNA: TGTGCCAGAACGACAAGTCGAATTTGCAATCAGCCC.